This TCR beta chain comes out of a study of response to subunit inactivated influenza vaccine. From the RT-PCR reads, TCRdb called clonotypes with MiXCR, one entry per CDR3 protein. The sample has 650,000 to 800,000 distinct CDR3 sequences; approximately 18% are singletons. Points on this clonotype: Its antigen is currently unknown.

The CDR3 runs 14 residues. Germline V gene data show CDR1 as DFQATT and CDR2 as SNEGSKA (reference sequence). Trimming took off 0 bases at V and 7 bases at J, with 13 bases between the two ends. Study-wide findings and caveats: It was suggested by the authors that few new T cells are recruited by each seasonal influenza vaccination.

This receptor was obtained from a man in his fifties or sixties who received an inactivated influenza vaccine. This specimen was PBMCs from blood, taken more than 4 days after vaccination. This chain connects TRBV20-1 to TRBJ1-5, with D possibly TRBD1 on 5 matching bases. This chain's CDR3 is CSARDGAGKQPQHF. The DNA of the CDR3 is TGCAGTGCTAGAGATGGGGCTGGGAAACAGCCCCAGCATTTT.